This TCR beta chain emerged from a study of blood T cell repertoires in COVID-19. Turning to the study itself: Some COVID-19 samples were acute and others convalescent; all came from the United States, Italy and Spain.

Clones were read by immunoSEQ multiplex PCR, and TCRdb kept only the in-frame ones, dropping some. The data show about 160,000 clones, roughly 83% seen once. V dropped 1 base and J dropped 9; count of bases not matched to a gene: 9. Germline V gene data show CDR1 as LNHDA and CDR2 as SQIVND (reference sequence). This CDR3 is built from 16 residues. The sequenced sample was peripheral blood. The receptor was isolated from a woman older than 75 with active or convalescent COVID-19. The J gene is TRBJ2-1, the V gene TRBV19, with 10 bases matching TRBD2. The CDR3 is CASSIVRAGGLGEQFF. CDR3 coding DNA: TGTGCCAGTAGTATAGTTAGAGCGGGGGGGCTTGGTGAGCAGTTCTTC.